A selection of T cell receptor beta chains follows, all from one sample in a study of OX40 agonist ivuxolimab in advanced cancers. The repertoire was sequenced with immunoSEQ multiplex PCR; TCRdb's copy has only in-frame clones and lacks some. The data hold around 19,000 clones, with more than 60% observed a single time. The sample in question was CD4+ or CD8+ T cells sorted from blood, obtained in a trial of the OX40 agonist ivuxolimab. Source of these receptors: an adult with an advanced solid tumor such as melanoma, head and neck, liver or kidney cancer. CDR3s include the opening cysteine and the closing phenylalanine or tryptophan. D genes are given only for firm matches. Where a row states a size, it is once, few, many or the class of an expanded clone; other rows omit it.

J gene | D gene | V gene | clone size | CDR3 DNA | CDR3 protein
TRBJ2-7 | TRBD1 | TRBV5-8 | once | TGTGCCAGCAGCTTGCGGGACAGTTACGAGCAGTACTTC | CASSLRDSYEQYF
TRBJ2-7 | . | TRBV11-2 | . | TGTGCCAGCAGCCCTCCAGCGTCGCCCTACGAGCAGTACTTC | CASSPPASPYEQYF
TRBJ2-2 | . | TRBV6-5 | . | TGTGCCAGCAGTTACGCGCAGGCCGGGGAGCTGTTTTTT | CASSYAQAGELFF
TRBJ2-3 | . | TRBV5-4 | . | TGTGCCAGCAGCTTAACTGGCGTATTAAGATTT | CASSLTGVLRF
TRBJ2-7 | . | TRBV7-9 | . | TGTGCCAGCAGCCGTATCCCCTACGAGCAGTACTTC | CASSRIPYEQYF
TRBJ2-5 | TRBD2 | TRBV28 | . | TGTGCCAGCAGTTCGTGGGGGGGAGAAGGGGAGACCCAGTACTTC | CASSSWGGEGETQYF
TRBJ1-4 | . | TRBV7-9 | . | TGTGCCAGCAGCTTAGGGATAGCGGGTGTAGAGGAAAAACTGTTTTTT | CASSLGIAGVEEKLFF
TRBJ2-7 | . | TRBV9 | . | TGTGCCAGCAGCGCCAGCCGACCCAAATACGAGCAGTACTTC | CASSASRPKYEQYF
TRBJ1-6 | . | TRBV6-6 | . | TGTGCCAGCAGTTACGGGACTTGGGATTCACCCCTCCACTTT | CASSYGTWDSPLHF
TRBJ2-7 | . | TRBV20-1 | . | TGCAGTGCTCCTACAGGGCCCGAGCAGTACTTC | CSAPTGPEQYF
TRBJ2-7 | TRBD2 | TRBV29-1 | . | TGCAGCGTTGAAACCGCTAGCGGGAGCTACGAGCAGTACTTC | CSVETASGSYEQYF
TRBJ2-2 | . | TRBV27 | . | TGTGCCAGCAGGACGGGACAGAACACCGGGGAGCTGTTTTTT | CASRTGQNTGELFF
TRBJ2-5 | . | TRBV27 | . | TGTGCCAGCAAAAGCCCTATCGGGAAAGAGACCCAGTACTTC | CASKSPIGKETQYF
TRBJ2-3 | . | TRBV30 | . | TGTGCCTGGAGTGAATCGATTGATACGCAGTATTTT | CAWSESIDTQYF
TRBJ2-7 | TRBD2 | TRBV4-3 | . | TGCGCCAGCAGCCAAGATTATAGCGGGGGAGATTGGTACGAGCAGTACTTC | CASSQDYSGGDWYEQYF
TRBJ2-7 | TRBD1 | TRBV11-2 | . | TGTGCCAGCAGCTTAGTTGGACAGGGGTACGACGAGCAGTACTTC | CASSLVGQGYDEQYF
TRBJ2-7 | . | TRBV11-2 | . | TGTGCCAGCAGCTTAACCTCTACAGGCACGGAGCAGTACTTC | CASSLTSTGTEQYF
TRBJ1-2 | . | TRBV5-4 | . | TGTGCCAGCAGCGCTCCCTTCTATGGCTACACCTTC | CASSAPFYGYTF
TRBJ1-4 | . | TRBV5-6 | . | TGTGCCAGCAGCTTAACGACTGGCAGCGCTGCAACTAATGAAAAACTGTTTTTT | CASSLTTGSAATNEKLFF
TRBJ2-6 | . | TRBV27 | . | TGTGCCAGCAGTTTCGCAGACCCTGGGGCCAACGTCCTGACTTTC | CASSFADPGANVLTF
TRBJ2-3 | . | TRBV4-2 | . | TGTGCCAGCAGCCAAGCTCCGGGACAAAGCACAGATACGCAGTATTTT | CASSQAPGQSTDTQYF
TRBJ1-6 | . | TRBV2 | . | TGTGCCAGCGGAGGGGACTCCTATAATTCACCCCTCCACTTT | CASGGDSYNSPLHF
TRBJ2-1 | TRBD2 | TRBV18 | . | TGTGCCAGCTCACCACAAGTCGGAGCGGGGGACCCCAGCTCCTACAATGAGCAGTTCTTC | CASSPQVGAGDPSSYNEQFF
TRBJ2-2 | . | TRBV5-1 | . | TGCGCCAGCAGCTTGGCCGAGGGAGACACCGGGGAGCTGTTTTTT | CASSLAEGDTGELFF
TRBJ2-2 | . | TRBV14 | . | TGTGCCAGCGGACCTTGGACCGGGGAGCTGTTTTTT | CASGPWTGELFF
TRBJ2-1 | . | TRBV19 | few | TGTGCCACCCGTAACAATGAGCAGTTCTTC | CATRNNEQFF
TRBJ2-3 | . | TRBV7-9 | . | TGTGCCAGCAGCTTAGCGGGCATTAGCACAGATACGCAGTATTTT | CASSLAGISTDTQYF
TRBJ1-5 | . | TRBV28 | . | TGTGCCAGCAGTCCCCTGACACCGGGGGCTGGCAATCAGCCCCAGCATTTT | CASSPLTPGAGNQPQHF
TRBJ2-7 | . | TRBV7-9 | . | TGTGCCAGCAGCGCCGAACCCGGGACGGGGGATTACGAGCAGTACTTC | CASSAEPGTGDYEQYF
TRBJ2-2 | . | TRBV4-1 | . | TGCGCCAGCAGCTTCTACAGGGACAACACCGGGGAGCTGTTTTTT | CASSFYRDNTGELFF
TRBJ1-5 | . | TRBV28 | . | TGTGCCAGCGATTATGAGGTACATCAGCCCCAGCATTTT | CASDYEVHQPQHF
TRBJ2-7 | TRBD2 | TRBV7-8 | . | TGTGCCAGCAGCTTAGACGGGGGGAGCTGGCAGTACTTC | CASSLDGGSWQYF
TRBJ2-5 | TRBD2 | TRBV13 | . | TGTGCCAGCAGCCAGGGACTAGCGGAAGAGACCCAGTACTTC | CASSQGLAEETQYF
TRBJ2-2 | . | TRBV10-1 | . | TGCGCCTCATCTTTGGGCACCGGGGAGCTGTTTTTT | CASSLGTGELFF
TRBJ2-1 | TRBD1 | TRBV10-2 | . | TGCGCCAGCAGTGTCCCGCAGGGGGCTAATGAGCAGTTCTTC | CASSVPQGANEQFF
TRBJ2-1 | . | TRBV13 | . | TGTGCCAGCAGCTTCGAGGTTAATGAGCAGTTCTTC | CASSFEVNEQFF
TRBJ2-5 | TRBD2 | TRBV11-2 | . | TGTGCCAGCAGCTCCCAACCCGCCGGGACTAGGAGCCTCCAAGAGACCCAGTACTTC | CASSSQPAGTRSLQETQYF
TRBJ1-2 | TRBD1 | TRBV6-5 | . | TGTGCCAGCAGTTACTCGACAGGGGGCGCGTATGGCTACACCTTC | CASSYSTGGAYGYTF
TRBJ2-7 | TRBD2 | TRBV28 | . | TGTGCCTCCGTGTTAGCGGGGGCCTACGAGCAGTACTTC | CASVLAGAYEQYF
TRBJ1-2 | . | TRBV9 | few | TGTGCCAGCACCCAGGGCCCAGATATCTTATCTGGCTACACCTTC | CASTQGPDILSGYTF
TRBJ2-3 | TRBD2 | TRBV7-3 | . | TGTGCCAGCAGCTTAGGGGGACTAGCGGGACTGTATTTT | CASSLGGLAGLYF
TRBJ1-1 | TRBD1 | TRBV7-9 | . | TGTGCCAGCAGCGGGCCCGGGACAGGGGACACTGAAGCTTTCTTT | CASSGPGTGDTEAFF
TRBJ2-7 | TRBD1 | TRBV2 | . | TGTGCCAGCGGGGGGACAGGCCTAAAGAACTACGAGCAGTACTTC | CASGGTGLKNYEQYF
TRBJ2-3 | TRBD2 | TRBV5-8 | . | TGTGCCAGCAGCCCGGATTCCTTAGCGGGGCCTCAAACAGATACGCAGTATTTT | CASSPDSLAGPQTDTQYF
TRBJ1-3 | . | TRBV5-4 | . | TGTGCCAGCAGCCCGGACGGTGGAAACACCATATATTTT | CASSPDGGNTIYF
TRBJ2-7 | . | TRBV27 | . | TGTGCCAGCAGTTTGGCAGGGGCTACGGGCGAGCAGTACTTC | CASSLAGATGEQYF
TRBJ2-7 | TRBD2 | TRBV29-1 | few | TGCAGCGTTGAAGGAGCGGGAGTCCTCGAGCAGTACTTC | CSVEGAGVLEQYF
TRBJ2-1 | TRBD2 | TRBV30 | . | TGTGCCTGGAGTGTACTTGCGGGAGGGAGAAATGAGCAGTTCTTC | CAWSVLAGGRNEQFF
TRBJ2-7 | . | TRBV6-5 | . | TGTGCCAGCAGTTATAGAGGGCGGGAGCAGTACTTC | CASSYRGREQYF
TRBJ1-5 | . | TRBV30 | . | TGTGCCTGGAGTGCCGACCTCAATCAGCCCCAGCATTTT | CAWSADLNQPQHF
TRBJ2-7 | TRBD2 | TRBV7-8 | few | TGTGCCAGCGAGGATGGACTAGCGGGAGGAGGGTTCTACGAGCAGTACTTC | CASEDGLAGGGFYEQYF
TRBJ2-7 | TRBD2 | TRBV28 | . | TGTGCCAGCAGTTTAACGGGCGGGAGTTACGAGCAGTACTTC | CASSLTGGSYEQYF
TRBJ1-2 | . | TRBV15 | . | TGTGCCACCAGAGGCCGGGGGGACTATGGCTACACCTTC | CATRGRGDYGYTF
TRBJ2-2 | . | TRBV27 | . | TGTGCCAGCAGTTTATTCGGGGGCAGGGGTACCGGGGAGCTGTTTTTT | CASSLFGGRGTGELFF
TRBJ1-1 | . | TRBV6-1 | . | TGTGCCAGCAGTGAAGGACCGCACACTGAAGCTTTCTTT | CASSEGPHTEAFF
TRBJ1-2 | . | TRBV28 | . | TGTGCCAGCAGTTTAAGTCCCAGCGGAGGCTATGGCTACACCTTC | CASSLSPSGGYGYTF
TRBJ2-1 | . | TRBV11-3 | . | TGTGCCAGCAGCTTAGACAGGGGTTCCAGCTCCTACAATGAGCAGTTCTTC | CASSLDRGSSSYNEQFF
TRBJ2-7 | . | TRBV7-9 | . | TGTGCCAGCAGCTTCGGGCTGGGTCCGTACGAGCAGTACTTC | CASSFGLGPYEQYF